This T cell receptor beta chain derives from a study of T cell responses to AZD1222 COVID-19 vaccine. V gave up 2 bases and J gave up 0 bases, with 4 bases separating them. The CDR3 extends over 13 amino acids. Sequencing was performed with immunoSEQ multiplex PCR; in TCRdb, only in-frame clones are kept and a portion is missing. Of some 150,000 clones listed, just over 90% are singletons. Study results and caveats: Females made up more of the donors, who were largely white British, and clonal diversity may have come out too low.

A remark on this clone: Antigen unknown.

Sequenced material: peripheral blood, taken on day 0 of AZD1222 vaccination. V is TRBV12-3 or TRBV12-4 and J is TRBJ1-1; D not resolved. This clonotype originated in an adult in good health. The CDR3 sequence: CASSLQVNTEAFF. The DNA of the CDR3 is TGTGCCAGCAGTTTACAGGTGAACACTGAAGCTTTCTTT.